This T cell receptor (beta chain) was recovered during a study of T cells expressing NK-cell markers. The CDR3 is made up of 14 amino acids. Germline assignment: CDR1 SGHNT and CDR2 YYREEE (reference sequence). Study-level findings and limits: Once again these clonotypes came out on top in the CD3+CD56-NKG2C+ fraction of several donors.

Researchers built TCR beta cDNA using 5'RACE template switching with UMIs. For each CDR3 protein, TCRdb gives one entry from its re-call of the 5' RACE reads, without DNA. The sample table sets out over 250,000 distinct CDR3 sequences. In the case of this clonotype: Its antigen is as yet unknown.

Sequencing used blood T cells: a sorted CD56 or NKG2C T cell subset, CD4+ or CD8+ T cells, or bulk PBMC T cells (not recorded which). V and J are TRBV5-4 and TRBJ2-5; TCRdb reports TRBD1, a call that lacks DNA to check it against. This clonotype was obtained from a woman aged 18-69 years in good health. The CDR3 reads CASSGGQLQETQYF.